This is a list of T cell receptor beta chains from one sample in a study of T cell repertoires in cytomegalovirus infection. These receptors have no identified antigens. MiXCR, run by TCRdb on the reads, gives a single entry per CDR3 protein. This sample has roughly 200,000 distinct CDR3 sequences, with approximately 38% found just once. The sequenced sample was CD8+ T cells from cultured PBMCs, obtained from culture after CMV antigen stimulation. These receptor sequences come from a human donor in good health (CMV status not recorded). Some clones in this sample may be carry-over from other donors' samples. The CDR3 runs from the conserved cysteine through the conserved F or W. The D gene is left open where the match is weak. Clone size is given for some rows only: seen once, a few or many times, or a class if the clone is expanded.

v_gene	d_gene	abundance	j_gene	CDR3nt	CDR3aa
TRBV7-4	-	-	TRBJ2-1	TGTGCCAGCAGCTTAGTAGGCGGGCAGTTCTTC	CASSLVGGQFF
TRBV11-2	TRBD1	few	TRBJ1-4	TGTGCCAGCAGCTTCTGGGTCCGGGACAGAGAAACAAAAGATGAAAAACTGTTTTTT	CASSFWVRDRETKDEKLFF
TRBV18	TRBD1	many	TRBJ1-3	TGTGCCAGCTCGCTACACCGGACAGGCCGAAACACCATATATTTT	CASSLHRTGRNTIYF
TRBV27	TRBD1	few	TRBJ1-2	TGTGCCAGCAGTTTGGGACAGGGGGCTGATGGCTACACCTTC	CASSLGQGADGYTF
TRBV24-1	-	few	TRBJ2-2	TGTGCCACCAGTGATAGGATAGCAGGGACCGGGGAGCTGTTTTTT	CATSDRIAGTGELFF
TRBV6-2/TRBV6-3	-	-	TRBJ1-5	TGTGCCAGCACCTGGGCCTCGAGGAATCAGCCCCAGCATTTT	CASTWASRNQPQHF
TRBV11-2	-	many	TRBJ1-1	TGTGCCAGCAGCTTAAGTAGCCCCGGGAACACTGAAGCTTTCTTT	CASSLSSPGNTEAFF
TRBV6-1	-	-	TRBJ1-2	TGTGCCAGCAGTGACGGCCCTAACAACACCTTC	CASSDGPNNTF
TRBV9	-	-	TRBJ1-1	TGTGCCAGCAGCGTCGAAGGCGGGTATGAAGCTTTCTTT	CASSVEGGYEAFF
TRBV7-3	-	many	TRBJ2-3	TGTGCCAGCAGCTTGACGGGTGGGAATACAGATACGCAGTATTTT	CASSLTGGNTDTQYF
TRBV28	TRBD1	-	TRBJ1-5	TGTGCCAGCAGTCCCACCGGGACAGCGAATCAGCCCCAGCATTTT	CASSPTGTANQPQHF
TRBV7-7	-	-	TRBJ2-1	TGTGCTAGCCTGGATAGCTCGGGTGAGCAGTTCTTC	CASLDSSGEQFF
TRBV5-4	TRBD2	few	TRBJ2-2	TGTGCCAGCAGCTTGCGCGGGGGGGACAGACACTTGAACACCGGGGAGCTGTTTTTT	CASSLRGGDRHLNTGELFF
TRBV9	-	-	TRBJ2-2	TGTGCCAGCAGCGTAGGCGACACCGGGGAGCTGTTTTTT	CASSVGDTGELFF
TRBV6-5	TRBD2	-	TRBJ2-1	TGTGCCAGCAGCCCCTGGACTAGCGGGGGCGCCTACAATGAGCAGTTCTTC	CASSPWTSGGAYNEQFF
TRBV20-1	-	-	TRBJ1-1	TGCAGTGCTAGGGGATGGGGGATTGTCACTGAAGCTTTCTTT	CSARGWGIVTEAFF
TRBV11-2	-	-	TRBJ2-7	TGTGCCAGCAGCTCGAAGGGATCCTACGAGCAGTACTTC	CASSSKGSYEQYF
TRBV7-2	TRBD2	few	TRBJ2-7	TGTGCCAGCAGCACAGGACTAGCGGGAGGGCTCTACGAGCAGTACTTC	CASSTGLAGGLYEQYF
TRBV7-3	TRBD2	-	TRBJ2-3	TGTGCCAGCAGCACCGGGACTAGTTTGGATACGCAGTATTTT	CASSTGTSLDTQYF
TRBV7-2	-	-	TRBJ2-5	TGTGCCAGCAGCCCGTTTGGGGGGAAAGAGACCCAGTACTTC	CASSPFGGKETQYF
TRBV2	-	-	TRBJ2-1	TGTGCCAGCAGTGATCAGGGCCAGAGCTACTACGAGCAGTTCTTC	CASSDQGQSYYEQFF
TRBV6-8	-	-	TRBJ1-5	TGTGCCAGCAGTTACTCAGGTCAGGCGGGTCATCAGCCCCAGCATTTT	CASSYSGQAGHQPQHF
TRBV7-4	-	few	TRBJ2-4	TGTGCCAGCAGCTTCTCAGCAGAACTAGCCAAAAACATTCAGTACTTC	CASSFSAELAKNIQYF
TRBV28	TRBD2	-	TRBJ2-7	TGTGCCAGCAGTTCCTATGGGTTGACTAGCGGGAGACGGGGCTCCTACGAGCAGTACTTC	CASSSYGLTSGRRGSYEQYF
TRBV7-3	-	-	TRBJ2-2	TGTGCCAGCAGCTTGGAGGAGAGCACCGGGGAGCTGTTTTTT	CASSLEESTGELFF
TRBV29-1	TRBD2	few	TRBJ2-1	TGCAGCGTTGTTTATACGGGAGGGAGCTCCTACAATGAGCAGTTCTTC	CSVVYTGGSSYNEQFF